These 21 T cell receptor beta chains originate from one sample sequenced in a study of T cells after yellow fever vaccination. TCRdb called the 5' RACE reads again in MiXCR, with one record for every CDR3 protein. The table includes about 360,000 distinct CDR3 sequences, under 7.5% detected once. The sample here was PBMCs, taken 5 days after the yellow fever booster vaccination. The receptor source for this set is a man aged 30 to 45 who received the YFV17D yellow fever vaccine.

This clonotype was seen a few times. The CDR3 nucleotides are TGTGCCAGCAGGCCTCGAGGGGAAATGAACACTGAAGCTTTCTTT. Translating gives CASRPRGEMNTEAFF. The chain links TRBV6-2 or TRBV6-3 to TRBJ1-1; D is possibly TRBD1 (5 bases). The CDR3 covers 15 residues. From germline, CDR1 is MNHEY and CDR2 SVGEGT. The germline V and J ends were trimmed by 6 bases and 0 bases, with 14 bases remaining between them.

This clonotype was seen more than once but under ten times. This chain joins TRBV12-5 and TRBJ2-7; 8 nucleotides line up with TRBD2. V lost 5 bases, J lost 2 bases, and 5 bases stayed unmatched. Germline CDR1 LGHNT, CDR2 FRNRAP. This CDR3 has 14 residues. The CDR3 region has the DNA TGTGCTAGTGGTCCCCGGACTAGCACCTACGAGCAGTACTTC. It yields the protein CASGPRTSTYEQYF.

This clonotype was seen repeatedly, ten times or more. V usage is TRBV11-2 and J usage is TRBJ1-1, with D maybe TRBD1 (5 bases). CDR1 SGHAT and CDR2 FQNNGV come from the germline V gene. V lost 3 bases, J lost 1 base, and 9 bases lay in between. The CDR3 loop spans 14 amino acids. CDR3 sequence: CASSFHGGNTEAFF. CDR3 sequence (DNA): TGTGCCAGCAGCTTCCACGGGGGGAACACTGAAGCTTTCTTT.

This clonotype was recorded a few times. The chain is built from TRBV7-3 and TRBJ2-1; tentative D call: TRBD1 (5 bases). The CDR3 contains 15 residues. Looked up from germline, CDR1 is SGHTA and CDR2 is FQGTGA. V lost 6 bases and J lost 5, with 17 bases in between. The DNA of the CDR3 is TGTGCCAGCAGTCCAGGGTGGGGCGGAGACAATGAGCAGTTCTTC. This encodes CASSPGWGGDNEQFF.

The CDR3 reads CASSNGAGGVYTGELFF. For the CDR3, the DNA is TGTGCCAGCAGCAATGGGGCAGGGGGAGTGTACACCGGGGAGCTGTTTTTT. This rearrangement joins TRBV11-2 to TRBJ2-2; 7 bases are shared with TRBD1. The CDR3 has 17 residues. The ends lost 5 bases at V and 3 bases at J; junction bases unmatched: 12. Germline CDR1 and CDR2: SGHAT and FQNNGV.

This clonotype showed up just a few times. V usage is TRBV19 and J usage is TRBJ2-1; TRBD2 matches 7 bases. Trimming cost V 10 bases and J 9 bases; bases outside gene matches: 12. The CDR3 runs 13 residues. Germline lookup yields CDR1 LNHDA and CDR2 SQIVND (reference sequence). CDR3 sequence reads: CATSLGGTGEQFF. The CDR3 nucleotides read TGTGCCACGTCACTGGGGGGGACGGGTGAGCAGTTCTTC.

This rearrangement joins TRBV10-3 to TRBJ2-7, with D perhaps matching TRBD2 (6 bases). Trimming removed 7 bases from V and 4 bases from J, with 17 bases in between. Germline V gene lookup returns CDR1 ENHRY and CDR2 SYGVKD. The CDR3 contains 14 residues. CDR3: CAITPSGGIYEQYF. CDR3 in DNA: TGTGCCATCACCCCCAGTGGAGGGATTTACGAGCAGTACTTC.

This clonotype was observed at least ten times. This chain joins TRBV9 and TRBJ2-7; 8 positions match TRBD1. J lost 5 bases, V lost 3 bases, and 10 bases had no gene match. The CDR3 is 15 amino acids. CDR1 is SGDLS, CDR2 YYNGEE, per germline. CDR3 loop: CASSAGQGGLNEQYF. The CDR3 bases are TGTGCCAGCAGCGCAGGACAGGGAGGTCTCAACGAGCAGTACTTC.

V usage is TRBV9 and J usage is TRBJ2-3; possible D gene TRBD2, 6 bases. Per germline, CDR1 SGDLS and CDR2 YYNGEE. This CDR3 is built from 15 residues. Deletions cut 6 bases from V and 0 bases from J, with 14 bases between. For the CDR3, the DNA is TGTGCCAGCACCGGTGGAGGAGGGAGCACAGATACGCAGTATTTT. This encodes CASTGGGGSTDTQYF.

The chain uses TRBV24-1 and TRBJ2-5, with D possibly TRBD1 on 6 matching bases. This CDR3 has 15 residues. Germline-derived CDR1 and CDR2 are KGHDR and SFDVKD. V was pared by 3 bases and J by 1 base, with 11 bases between. This chain's CDR3 is CATSDPGTLQETQYF. The CDR3 coding sequence is TGTGCCACCAGTGATCCCGGGACACTCCAAGAGACCCAGTACTTC.

This clonotype occurred a few times. This chain joins TRBV20-1 and TRBJ2-1; D possibly matches TRBD1 or TRBD2 (5 bases each). Trimming removed 5 bases from V and 8 bases from J, with 13 bases in between. The CDR3 is 12 residues long. CDR1 DFQATT and CDR2 SNEGSKA come from the germline V gene (reference sequence). CDR3 DNA sequence: TGCAGTGCTGGGGACCTCGGGTATGAGCAGTTCTTC. Its protein is CSAGDLGYEQFF.

The chain links TRBV7-2 to TRBJ2-7, with unresolved D. The ends were cut back, 4 bases at V and 3 bases at J, with 16 bases in the middle. This CDR3 spans 15 amino acids. Germline CDR1 SGHTA, CDR2 FQGNSA. CDR3 protein: CASSSPGFNSYEQYF. The CDR3 DNA reads as TGTGCCAGCAGCTCACCTGGGTTTAATAGCTACGAGCAGTACTTC.

This clonotype appeared many times. V and J are TRBV9 and TRBJ1-5; D may be TRBD1 (5 bases). V was cut by 3 bases and J by 3 bases, with 19 bases left in between. The CDR3 consists of 17 residues. The germline V gene has CDR1 SGDLS and CDR2 YYNGEE. CDR3 region: CASSARLFRGTNQPQHF. DNA for the CDR3: TGTGCCAGCAGCGCCAGGTTATTTCGAGGGACCAATCAGCCCCAGCATTTT.

This clonotype appeared many times. The chain combines TRBV10-3 with TRBJ2-3; D ambiguous. CDR1 and CDR2 from the germline V gene are ENHRY and SYGVKD. CDR3 length equals 15 residues. V lost 1 base to trimming and J lost 4 bases, with 12 bases between them. The CDR3 DNA reads TGTGCCATCAGTGAGTACCCCGGAGTGGCAGATACGCAGTATTTT. Translating gives CAISEYPGVADTQYF.

The chain couples TRBV12-3 or TRBV12-4 to TRBJ1-5; the D is unclear. Trimming shortened V by 6 bases and J by 2 bases, and 8 bases separated the two germline ends. The CDR3 length is 13 residues. The CDR3: CASSGVRNQPQHF. CDR3 coding DNA: TGTGCCAGCAGCGGGGTTCGCAATCAGCCCCAGCATTTT.

This clonotype has only a few counts. The chain links TRBV10-3 to TRBJ1-2; D not certain. The CDR3 totals 14 residues. Germline V gives CDR1 ENHRY, CDR2 SYGVKD. Between the trimmed V and J ends, which lost 0 bases and 8 bases, there was a span of 13 bases. CDR3 sequence reads: CAISESVPPAGYTF. CDR3 DNA sequence: TGTGCCATCAGTGAGTCCGTTCCCCCAGCGGGCTACACCTTC.

This clonotype was picked up many times. The chain links TRBV9 to TRBJ2-5, with D possibly being TRBD2 (5 bases). This CDR3 is built from 15 residues. CDR1 and CDR2 (germline): SGDLS, YYNGEE. V lost 0 bases and J lost 1, with 10 bases in between. CDR3: CASSVGGRFQETQYF. CDR3 in DNA: TGTGCCAGCAGCGTAGGAGGGAGATTCCAAGAGACCCAGTACTTC.

This clonotype was seen many times. The chain couples TRBV7-2 to TRBJ2-1; the D is unclear. The CDR3 spans 13 residues. Trimming took 2 bases from V and 5 from J, leaving 7 bases between them. Germline CDR1 SGHTA, CDR2 FQGNSA. CDR3 nucleotides: TGTGCCAGCAGCTTAAATCGGGACAATGAGCAGTTCTTC. Translated, it gives CASSLNRDNEQFF. Using reference TRBV7-2 and TRBJ2-1 for the parts outside the CDR3, the full variable domain is GAGVSQSPSNKVTEKGKDVELRCDPISGHTALYWYRQSLGQGLEFLIYFQGNSAPDKSGLPSDRFSAERTGGSVSTLTIQRTQQEDSAVYLCASSLNRDNEQFFGPGTRLTVL.

The rearrangement uses TRBV5-1 and TRBJ2-2; 7 bases line up with TRBD2. Germline lookup yields CDR1 SGHRS and CDR2 YFSETQ. The V and J ends lost 5 bases and 6 bases, in that order; junction bases with no gene match: 13. The CDR3 extends over 16 amino acids. The CDR3 region is CASRPSGVVTAGELFF. The CDR3, as DNA: TGCGCCAGCAGGCCTAGCGGCGTAGTCACGGCCGGGGAGCTGTTTTTT.

The chain recombines TRBV6-6 with TRBJ1-1; D not certain. Germline loops: CDR1 MNHNY, CDR2 SVGAGI (reference sequence). Trimming pared 11 bases from V and 7 bases from J, leaving 14 bases between. The CDR3 extends over 11 amino acids. In DNA form, the CDR3 reads TGTGCCTCCTTTTGGACCGGTGAAGCTTTCTTT. Its translation: CASFWTGEAFF.

This clonotype was seen repeatedly, ten times or more. The chain combines TRBV4-3 with TRBJ2-7, with 7 bases aligning to TRBD1. The CDR3 is made up of 14 amino acids. J lost 9 bases, V lost 0 bases, and 8 bases had no gene match. Germline V gene data show CDR1 as LGHNA and CDR2 as YSLEER. The CDR3 here is CASSQDRRQGVQYF. Here the CDR3 DNA reads TGCGCCAGCAGCCAAGATAGGCGACAGGGCGTGCAGTACTTC.